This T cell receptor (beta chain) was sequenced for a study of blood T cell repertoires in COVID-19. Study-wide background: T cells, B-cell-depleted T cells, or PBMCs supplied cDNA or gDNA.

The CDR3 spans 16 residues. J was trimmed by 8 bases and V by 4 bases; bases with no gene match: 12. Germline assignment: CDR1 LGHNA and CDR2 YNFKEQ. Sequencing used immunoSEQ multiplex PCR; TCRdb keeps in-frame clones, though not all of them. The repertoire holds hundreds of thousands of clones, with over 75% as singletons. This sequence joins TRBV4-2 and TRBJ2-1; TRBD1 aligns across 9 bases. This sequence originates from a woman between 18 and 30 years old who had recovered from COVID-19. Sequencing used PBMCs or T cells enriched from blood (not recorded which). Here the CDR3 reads CASSRTTGQGGDEQFF. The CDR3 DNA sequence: TGTGCCAGCAGCCGGACAACGGGACAGGGCGGGGATGAGCAGTTCTTC.